What follows are 9 T cell receptor beta chains derived from one specimen sequenced in a study of blood T cell repertoires in COVID-19. Assay: immunoSEQ multiplex PCR; the TCRdb copy retains only in-frame clones and omits some. The sample has some 290,000 clones; roughly 93% are singletons. Sequencing was carried out using PBMCs or T cells enriched from blood (not recorded which). These receptors all come from a woman aged 40 to 49 with acute COVID-19.

This chain links TRBV19 with TRBJ2-2, with 8 nucleotides matching TRBD2. The CDR3 covers 21 residues. Germline assignment: CDR1 LNHDA and CDR2 SQIVND (reference sequence). The ends lost 7 bases at V and 3 bases at J; junction bases unmatched: 25. This CDR3 is CASMISGGCFPGGADTGELFF. DNA for the CDR3: TGTGCCAGTATGATCTCCGGTGGCTGCTTCCCGGGGGGGGCCGACACCGGGGAGCTGTTTTTT.

In DNA form, the CDR3 reads TGTGCCAGCAGCCGAAGCCACAGGGGGCTCTACGAGCAGTACTTC. Its translation is CASSRSHRGLYEQYF. The chain links TRBV3-1 (or the pseudogene TRBV3-2) to TRBJ2-7; TRBD1 agrees at 9 bases. In germline, CDR1 is LGHDT, CDR2 YNNKEL (reference sequence). This CDR3 comprises 15 residues. The V and J ends lost 4 bases and 3 bases, in that order; junction bases with no gene match: 7.

The rearrangement joins TRBV18 to TRBJ2-6; 8 nucleotides match TRBD2. With 3 bases clipped from V and 4 bases from J, the junction kept 11 bases outside the gene matches. Germline-derived CDR1 and CDR2 are KGHSH and LQKENI. This CDR3 contains 18 residues. The CDR3 is CASSPYPGGRSGANVLTF. The CDR3 coding sequence is TGTGCCAGCTCACCCTACCCGGGGGGGCGTTCAGGGGCCAACGTCCTGACTTTC. The variable domain in full, completed from reference TRBV18 and TRBJ2-6, reads NAGVMQNPRHLVRRRGQEARLRCSPMKGHSHVYWYRQLPEEGLKFMVYLQKENIIDESGMPKERFSAEFPKEGPSILRIQQVVRGDSAAYFCASSPYPGGRSGANVLTFGAGSRLTVL.

The V call is TRBV5-1, the J call TRBJ2-6; TRBD1 might be the D (6 bases). V dropped 1 base and J dropped 4 bases, with 15 bases sitting between them. The CDR3 has 17 residues. Germline V CDR1 and CDR2: SGHRS, YFSETQ. The CDR3 DNA follows: TGCGCCAGCAGCTTGTCCGGGACATCGACCGGGGCCAACGTCCTGACTTTC. Its protein is CASSLSGTSTGANVLTF.

This chain joins TRBV7-7 and TRBJ2-6, with a weak D call TRBD1 (6 bases). This CDR3 is 20 amino acids long. Germline V lookup: CDR1 SSHAT, CDR2 FNYEAQ (reference sequence). Between the trimmed V and J ends, which lost 5 bases and 0 bases, there was a span of 23 bases. The CDR3 nucleotides read TGTGCCAGCAGCCCTCCCCCGAGGGACACGAAAAACTCTGGGGCCAACGTCCTGACTTTC. The encoded protein is CASSPPPRDTKNSGANVLTF.

The rearrangement links TRBV20-1 to TRBJ1-1; D not certain. CDR1 is DFQATT, CDR2 SNEGSKA, per germline (reference sequence). This CDR3 has 11 amino acids. V gave up 6 bases and J gave up 6 bases, with 11 bases separating them. For the CDR3, the DNA is TGCAGTGCGACGATCGGGGCTGAAGCTTTCTTT. Amino acid sequence: CSATIGAEAFF.

The rearrangement uses TRBV12-1 and TRBJ2-3; the D call in the table, TRBD1, was not verified against the DNA. TRBV12-1 is flagged as a pseudogene. The CDR3 consists of 15 residues. CDR3 DNA: TGTGCCAGGACAGGGGGCTGGAAAGTCACAGATACGCAGTATTTT. It encodes CARTGGWKVTDTQYF.

J is TRBJ1-5 and V is TRBV10-1; D is perhaps TRBD1 (6 bases). Germline CDR1 is WNHNN and CDR2 is SYGVQD (reference sequence). The CDR3 has 15 amino acids. Trimming pared 1 base from V and 0 bases from J, leaving 7 bases between. CDR3: CASSELTGSNQPQHF. Written as DNA, the CDR3 is TGCGCCAGCAGTGAGTTGACAGGTAGCAATCAGCCCCAGCATTTT.

The chain employs TRBV24-1 and TRBJ1-1, with D perhaps TRBD1 (5 bases). Germline V gives CDR1 KGHDR, CDR2 SFDVKD. The V gene lost 2 bases and the J gene lost 2 bases, with 14 bases spanning the gap. This CDR3 is 16 amino acids long. In DNA, the CDR3 is TGTGCCACCAGTGATTCCTCACCTGGGGCAAACACTGAAGCTTTCTTT. Encoded protein: CATSDSSPGANTEAFF.